The sequence of this T cell receptor (beta chain) was determined in a study of blood T cell repertoires in COVID-19. This CDR3 has 17 residues. The V gene's germline CDR1 is SEHNR and CDR2 FQNEAQ (reference sequence). V was trimmed by 4 bases and J by 2 bases, leaving 20 bases between them. TCRdb's copy holds only in-frame clones and misses some; the assay was immunoSEQ multiplex PCR. The sample includes 120,000 or so clones, 76% seen only once; the top ten take 3% to 4%. J is TRBJ1-1 and V is TRBV7-9; D is perhaps TRBD1 (5 bases). The clonotype originates from an elderly woman with acute or convalescent COVID-19. Sequencing used peripheral blood. The CDR3 DNA sequence: TGTGCCAGCAGCTCTCAAGGGGTCGTAGCCCAAAACACTGAAGCTTTCTTT. It specifies CASSSQGVVAQNTEAFF.